This is a list of T cell receptor beta chains from one sample in a study of vaccination and CD4 T cells after COVID-19. Antigens for these TCRs are unknown. From the PCR reads, TCRdb called clonotypes with MiXCR, one entry per CDR3 protein. The table shows over 2,000 distinct CDR3 sequences, with roughly 25% occurring only once. The sequencing here drew on CD4+ T cells from blood, cultured in vitro, taken after SARS-CoV-2 vaccination. These receptors all stem from a human donor who had recovered from COVID-19. Both conserved end residues are part of each CDR3.

J: TRBJ2-1
V: TRBV6-1
CDR3: CATDSTVQGLNEQFF

J: TRBJ1-2
V: TRBV27
CDR3: CASRSFGTAKYGYTF

J: TRBJ2-1
V: TRBV7-3
CDR3: CASSSSPGTESEQFF

J: TRBJ2-7
V: TRBV25-1
CDR3: CASSGLREATLTYEQYF

J: TRBJ2-7
V: TRBV21-1
CDR3: CASKNGANYEQYF

J: TRBJ1-6
V: TRBV27
CDR3: CASSSGQGSNSPLHF

J: TRBJ2-1
V: TRBV20-1
CDR3: CSARVFLGTSGGSSYNEQFF

J: TRBJ2-7
V: TRBV7-8
CDR3: CASSLGTGSYEQYF

J: TRBJ2-7
V: TRBV28
CDR3: CASSLYASRGFSYEQYF

J: TRBJ2-7
V: TRBV6-5
CDR3: CASSYGPRDRHYEQYF

J: TRBJ2-7
V: TRBV20-1
CDR3: CSARGERVSYEQYF

J: TRBJ2-5
V: TRBV5-6
CDR3: CASSTGGRGGQETQYF

J: TRBJ1-6
V: TRBV6-1
CDR3: CASSLNNSPLHF

J: TRBJ1-2
V: TRBV10-3
CDR3: CAISPTGDYGYTF

J: TRBJ2-7
V: TRBV7-2
CDR3: CASSLVGDSYEQYF

J: TRBJ2-7
V: TRBV6-1
CDR3: CASSLDSGQYF

J: TRBJ2-3
V: TRBV20-1
CDR3: CSAGSGGIAPDTQYF

J: TRBJ2-3
V: TRBV15
CDR3: CATSIGQPGADTQYF

J: TRBJ2-3
V: TRBV19
CDR3: CASSISGTSRDTQYF

J: TRBJ1-5
V: TRBV20-1
CDR3: CSARGDRALNQPQHF

J: TRBJ2-7
V: TRBV11-3
CDR3: CASSSGQGYEQYF

J: TRBJ2-7
V: TRBV18
CDR3: CASSQGRDRGYAYEQYF

J: TRBJ2-7
V: TRBV6-2/TRBV6-3
CDR3: CASSYEGTGHYEQYF

J: TRBJ1-2
V: TRBV7-9
CDR3: CASSLSGIHGYTF

J: TRBJ1-5
V: TRBV7-2
CDR3: CASSLALGNQPQHF

J: TRBJ2-3
V: TRBV20-1
CDR3: CSARPLSTASTDTQYF

J: TRBJ1-5
V: TRBV28
CDR3: CASSFWQPQHF

J: TRBJ2-4
V: TRBV20-1
CDR3: CSSRTGTNNIQYF

J: TRBJ1-1
V: TRBV20-1
CDR3: CSASPPGRSTEAFF

J: TRBJ2-5
V: TRBV6-5
CDR3: CASSYSTGGAQETQYF

J: TRBJ1-6
V: TRBV28
CDR3: CASAGGVGNSPLHF

J: TRBJ2-7
V: TRBV7-2
CDR3: CASSRSYEQYF

J: TRBJ1-5
V: TRBV7-8
CDR3: CASSLGDRNQPQHF

J: TRBJ1-1
V: TRBV4-1
CDR3: CASSQDRGLTLNTEAFF

J: TRBJ1-5
V: TRBV7-9
CDR3: CASSLGGYRDQPQHF

J: TRBJ1-5
V: TRBV7-2
CDR3: CASSIGGLPGGQPQHF

J: TRBJ2-1
V: TRBV4-1
CDR3: CASSLQWAAEQFF

J: TRBJ2-1
V: TRBV7-2
CDR3: CASSFSSWTGEQFF

J: TRBJ2-5
V: TRBV5-8
CDR3: CASSPGQGGQETQYF

J: TRBJ2-7
V: TRBV4-1
CDR3: CASSRLPGLHYEQYF

J: TRBJ2-6
V: TRBV15
CDR3: CATSRGQALSGANVLTF

J: TRBJ1-1
V: TRBV7-8
CDR3: CASSPGTVAPEAFF

J: TRBJ2-7
V: TRBV20-1
CDR3: CSAEEGSYEQYF

J: TRBJ1-2
V: TRBV25-1
CDR3: CASSEMEGDLYGYTF

J: TRBJ1-5
V: TRBV4-2
CDR3: CASSQDGSGYQPQHF

J: TRBJ2-7
V: TRBV6-1
CDR3: CASSSSGRSYEQYF

J: TRBJ1-5
V: TRBV20-1
CDR3: CSAKTGANSNQPQHF

J: TRBJ2-7
V: TRBV21-1
CDR3: CASSIGQSTEQYF

J: TRBJ1-5
V: TRBV20-1
CDR3: CSARDYYAGLGQPQHF

J: TRBJ2-1
V: TRBV7-2
CDR3: CASSPDSSYNEQFF

J: TRBJ2-3
V: TRBV7-9
CDR3: CASSLEGIGTDTQYF

J: TRBJ2-1
V: TRBV7-9
CDR3: CASSSGLAGGYYNEQFF

J: TRBJ2-3
V: TRBV7-6
CDR3: CASSLMMGDTQYF

J: TRBJ1-1
V: TRBV28
CDR3: CASSSETEAFF

J: TRBJ1-5
V: TRBV19
CDR3: CASSAFLGNQPQHF

J: TRBJ2-6
V: TRBV6-1
CDR3: CASSELRGSGANVLTF

J: TRBJ1-1
V: TRBV19
CDR3: CATIYTGGSTEAFF

J: TRBJ1-1
V: TRBV7-2
CDR3: CASSSPGTSVLNTEAFF

J: TRBJ2-7
V: TRBV7-3
CDR3: CASSGTPDRGKQYF

J: TRBJ2-1
V: TRBV6-1
CDR3: CATRYWPVTSGKNEQFF